This passage covers 2 T cell receptor beta chains from one sample sequenced in a study of CD8 T cells in ankylosing spondylitis. General study results and limits: It appeared that ankylosing spondylitis blood was characterized by a TCR beta motif of under ten highly homologous variants.

TCRdb ran MiXCR on the 5' RACE reads and lists one entry per CDR3 protein. The sample shows under 150,000 distinct CDR3 sequences, 17% of them seen only once. These TCRs are of unknown antigen specificity. Sequencing was done on a sample of blood, either unsorted or a sorted T cell fraction (not recorded which). The source is a male donor with ankylosing spondylitis.

This clonotype was seen more than once but under ten times. The chain combines TRBV7-9 with TRBJ2-7; D possibly corresponds to TRBD2 (6 bases). Per germline, CDR1 SEHNR and CDR2 FQNEAQ (reference sequence). The V and J ends lost 3 bases and 0 bases respectively, with 15 bases between them. The CDR3 length is 16 residues. The CDR3 loop reads CASSFTGSGYSYEQYF. DNA of the CDR3: TGTGCCAGCAGCTTTACCGGGAGCGGCTACTCCTACGAGCAGTACTTC.

This chain joins TRBV7-6 and TRBJ2-1, with TRBD2 matching over 10 bases. CDR1 is SGHVS and CDR2 is FNYEAQ in the germline V gene. V lost 5 bases, J lost 2 bases, and 3 bases stayed unmatched. There are 15 residues in the CDR3. The CDR3 reads CASSMTSGPYNEQFF. The CDR3, as DNA: TGTGCCAGCAGCATGACTAGCGGGCCCTACAATGAGCAGTTCTTC.